The 27 T cell receptor beta chains below were found in one sample sequenced in a study of blood T cell repertoires in COVID-19. Profiled with immunoSEQ multiplex PCR; TCRdb holds only in-frame clones, not every one. Among fewer than 500,000 clones listed, about 89% were seen once. Specimen: peripheral blood. All receptors come from a woman aged 25 to 39 with acute or convalescent COVID-19.

The V call is TRBV7-9, the J call TRBJ1-2, with TRBD1 identical over 10 bases. The CDR3 has 13 amino acids. Germline CDR1 reads SEHNR; CDR2 reads FQNEAQ (reference sequence). The J segment lost 7 bases and the V segment lost 6 bases, leaving 5 bases of the junction unmatched. The CDR3 here is CASSQTGGSGYTF. The CDR3 DNA reads as TGTGCCAGCAGTCAGACAGGGGGCTCTGGCTACACCTTC.

The V gene is TRBV13, the J gene TRBJ1-6, with TRBD1 identical over 9 bases. With 7 bases clipped from V and 7 bases from J, the junction kept 11 bases outside the gene matches. The CDR3 extends over 16 amino acids. In germline, CDR1 is PRHDT, CDR2 FYEKMQ (reference sequence). The CDR3 DNA sequence: TGTGCCAGCATCACAAACTGGGACAGGGTCAATTCACCCCTCCACTTT. Encoded protein: CASITNWDRVNSPLHF.

The V gene is TRBV11-2, the J gene TRBJ2-4; TRBD1 matches at 7 bases. The CDR3 is 16 residues long. Trimming took 6 bases from V and 2 from J; bases not matched to a gene: 10. Germline CDR1 reads SGHAT; CDR2 reads FQNNGV. DNA of the CDR3: TGTGCCAGCAGGATAGGTTTCAGGGGGTCCAAAAACATTCAGTACTTC. Its translation is CASRIGFRGSKNIQYF.

The gene calls are TRBV7-5 and TRBJ1-1; the DNA was not used to check the table's D call, TRBD1. TRBV7-5 is reported as a pseudogene. This CDR3 is built from 18 residues. The CDR3 DNA reads TGTGTCAGAAGCCCACGGTTCCGGCAGGGAACTTGTGGCACTGAAGCTTTCTTT. This codes for CVRSPRFRQGTCGTEAFF.

The chain combines TRBV19 with TRBJ1-5; 7 bases align to TRBD1. Germline CDR1 and CDR2: LNHDA and SQIVND (reference sequence). This CDR3 spans 13 amino acids. J gave up 4 bases and V 8 bases, and 5 bases lay outside the gene matches. DNA for the CDR3: TGTGCCAGTGAACAGGGGAAGAATCAGCCCCAGCATTTT. Translated: CASEQGKNQPQHF.

The chain uses TRBV10-2 and TRBJ1-1, with 9 nucleotides matching TRBD1. Germline assignment: CDR1 WSHSY and CDR2 SAAADI. The CDR3 has 14 amino acids. V lost 3 bases to trimming and J lost 3 bases; unmatched junction nucleotides: 2. The CDR3, as DNA: TGCGCCAGCAGTGATAGGACAGGGGACACTGAAGCTTTCTTT. The encoded protein is CASSDRTGDTEAFF.

V is TRBV15 and J is TRBJ2-5; TRBD1 matches at 7 bases. Per the germline V gene, CDR1 is LNHNV and CDR2 is YYDKDF (reference sequence). This CDR3 spans 17 amino acids. With 4 bases clipped from V and 3 bases from J, the junction kept 14 bases outside the gene matches. The CDR3 nucleotides read TGTGCCACCAGCACCCTAAGGGAAAGGGGGCGGGAAGAGACCCAGTACTTC. Its translation is CATSTLRERGREETQYF.

This chain links TRBV19 with TRBJ1-2, with a weak D call TRBD1 (6 bases). This CDR3 has 15 residues. Per germline, CDR1 LNHDA and CDR2 SQIVND (reference sequence). V gave up 5 bases and J gave up 4 bases, with 17 bases separating them. CDR3 residues: CASSLGQNILYGYTF. For the CDR3, the DNA is TGTGCCAGTAGTCTCGGACAGAATATCCTCTATGGCTACACCTTC.

This clone has just one count. This rearrangement joins TRBV5-6 to TRBJ2-5; 10 nucleotides match TRBD1. Germline V CDR1 and CDR2: SGHDT, YYEEEE. V shed 2 bases, J shed 3 bases, and the junction held 1 base outside the gene matches. The CDR3 runs to 14 residues. For the CDR3, the DNA is TGTGCCAGCAGCTTCGGGACAGGGGAAGAGACCCAGTACTTC. Translation gives CASSFGTGEETQYF.

The sample holds a few counts of this clone. The rearrangement uses TRBV27 and TRBJ1-2; 7 bases are shared with TRBD1. The CDR3 consists of 14 residues. The germline V gene encodes CDR1 MNHEY and CDR2 SMNVEV (reference sequence). The J segment lost 5 bases and the V segment lost 2 bases, leaving 5 bases of the junction unmatched. DNA of the CDR3: TGTGCCAGCAGTTTAGGCGGGACAGCTTATGGCTACACCTTC. Translation gives CASSLGGTAYGYTF.

The rearrangement joins TRBV15 to TRBJ2-1, with 10 bases aligning to TRBD1. Germline V gene lookup returns CDR1 LNHNV and CDR2 YYDKDF (reference sequence). CDR3 length equals 16 residues. Germline trimming cut 0 bases from V and 3 bases from J; bases unmatched to any gene: 2. CDR3 sequence reads: CATSRDWTGGYNEQFF. DNA of the CDR3: TGTGCCACCAGCAGAGATTGGACAGGGGGCTACAATGAGCAGTTCTTC.

This chain joins TRBV5-4 and TRBJ2-5; TRBD1 agrees at 10 bases. CDR1 and CDR2 (germline): SGHNT, YYREEE (reference sequence). With 0 bases clipped from V and 5 bases from J, the junction kept 16 bases outside the gene matches. The CDR3 contains 19 residues. The CDR3 loop is CASSLGWDRGRAGGETQYF. The CDR3, as DNA: TGTGCCAGCAGCTTGGGCTGGGACAGGGGACGAGCCGGGGGGGAGACCCAGTACTTC.

J is TRBJ2-7 and V is TRBV5-1; D may be TRBD1 (5 bases). Germline lookup yields CDR1 SGHRS and CDR2 YFSETQ. The CDR3 consists of 11 residues. Trimming removed 0 bases from V and 8 bases from J, with 6 bases in between. The CDR3, as DNA: TGCGCCAGCAGCTTGGGACAGCAGCAGTACTTC. As protein: CASSLGQQQYF.

This clone was detected many times. The chain combines TRBV5-1 with TRBJ2-1; 7 nucleotides match TRBD1. There are 16 residues in the CDR3. The germline gives CDR1 SGHRS, CDR2 YFSETQ. The J segment lost 0 bases and the V segment lost 3 bases, leaving 6 bases of the junction unmatched. CDR3 bases: TGCGCCAGCAGCTGGTGGGACAGTGGCTCCTACAATGAGCAGTTCTTC. Protein product: CASSWWDSGSYNEQFF. Full variable domain (missing parts from reference TRBV5-1 and TRBJ2-1): KAGVTQTPRYLIKTRGQQVTLSCSPISGHRSVSWYQQTPGQGLQFLFEYFSETQRNKGNFPGRFSGRQFSNSRSEMNVSTLELGDSALYLCASSWWDSGSYNEQFFGPGTRLTVL.

In DNA form, the CDR3 reads TGTGCCAGCAGGGGACAGGGGGCGATGAGTGGAGATACGCAGTATTTT. Its translation: CASRGQGAMSGDTQYF. The V gene is TRBV27, the J gene TRBJ2-3; 12 bases agree with TRBD1. V lost 6 bases and J lost 5; bases outside the gene matches: 9. The CDR3 extends over 16 amino acids. Germline values: CDR1 MNHEY, CDR2 SMNVEV (reference sequence).

This chain uses TRBV18 with TRBJ1-5; D gene ambiguous. The CDR3 is made up of 13 amino acids. V was cut by 2 bases and J by 5 bases, with 7 bases left in between. Germline assignment: CDR1 KGHSH and CDR2 LQKENI. CDR3 amino acids: CASSPSVDQPQHF. The DNA of the CDR3 is TGTGCCAGCTCACCATCGGTGGATCAGCCCCAGCATTTT.

This rearrangement joins TRBV5-8 to TRBJ1-2; TRBD1 matches 8 bases. CDR1 and CDR2 from the germline V gene are SGHTS and YDEGEE. Trimming removed 4 bases from V and 8 bases from J; junction bases left unmatched: 10. The CDR3 contains 14 residues. The CDR3 DNA reads TGTGCCAGCAGCCCGGGGCTACAGGGGGTAGGCTACACCTTC. It specifies CASSPGLQGVGYTF.

The chain links TRBV5-1 to TRBJ2-3; 7 positions agree with TRBD1. There are 12 residues in the CDR3. V was pared by 4 bases and J by 4 bases, with 0 bases of the junction left unmatched. CDR1 is SGHRS, CDR2 YFSETQ, per germline. This CDR3 reads CASSRGPDTQYF. DNA for the CDR3: TGCGCCAGCAGCAGGGGGCCAGATACGCAGTATTTT.

The DNA of the CDR3 is TGTGCCAGCTCACCGTCCCGGGACAGTTACAATGAGCAGTTCTTC. It yields the protein CASSPSRDSYNEQFF. The chain recombines TRBV18 with TRBJ2-1, with 7 bases matching TRBD1. J lost 4 bases, V lost 3 bases, and 6 bases had no gene match. Germline lookup yields CDR1 KGHSH and CDR2 LQKENI. This CDR3 has 15 amino acids.

The chain carries TRBV5-1 and TRBJ2-4; 12 nucleotides line up with TRBD2. The germline CDR1 and CDR2 sequences are SGHRS and YFSETQ. V lost 4 bases and J lost 0; bases outside the gene matches: 5. This CDR3 is built from 17 residues. CDR3 region: CASSRTGLAGAKNIQYF. The CDR3 region has the DNA TGCGCCAGCAGCCGGACGGGACTAGCGGGAGCCAAAAACATTCAGTACTTC.

V gene TRBV9 combines with J gene TRBJ1-2; 7 positions match TRBD1. This CDR3 contains 14 residues. V was clipped by 3 bases and J by 5 bases; unmatched bases: 7. Germline CDR1 reads SGDLS; CDR2 reads YYNGEE. The DNA of the CDR3 is TGTGCCAGCAGCGGAGGGCAGGGGGTATATGGCTACACCTTC. This translates into CASSGGQGVYGYTF.

The chain recombines TRBV2 with TRBJ1-6; possible D gene TRBD1, 6 bases. Germline assignment: CDR1 SNHLY and CDR2 FYNNEI. The CDR3 contains 14 residues. V lost 4 bases to trimming and J lost 12 bases, with 16 bases between them. This chain's CDR3 is CASSVGQKFEPLHF. The CDR3 DNA follows: TGTGCCAGCAGTGTTGGACAGAAGTTCGAACCCCTCCACTTT.

The gene calls are TRBV2 and TRBJ2-6, with D uncertain. Germline loops: CDR1 SNHLY, CDR2 FYNNEI. V lost 0 bases and J 1 base, leaving 7 bases between the germline ends. This CDR3 is built from 16 residues. The CDR3 DNA is TGTGCCAGCAGTGAAGCGAGGAGATCTGGGGCCAACGTCCTGACTTTC. Translated, it gives CASSEARRSGANVLTF. Full variable domain (remainder filled in from reference TRBV2 and TRBJ2-6): EPEVTQTPSHQVTQMGQEVILRCVPISNHLYFYWYRQILGQKVEFLVSFYNNEISEKSEIFDDQFSVERPDGSNFTLKIRSTKLEDSAMYFCASSEARRSGANVLTFGAGSRLTVL.

The chain couples TRBV6-5 to TRBJ1-3, with TRBD1 as a possible D gene (5 bases). CDR3 length: 15 residues. Germline assignment: CDR1 MNHEY and CDR2 SVGAGI. V gave up 5 bases and J gave up 4 bases, with 15 bases separating them. In DNA, the CDR3 is TGTGCCAGCAGTCTTGACAGTTCGTGGGGAAACACCATATATTTT. It specifies CASSLDSSWGNTIYF.

The chain joins TRBV10-3 to TRBJ2-7; 7 bases align to TRBD1. The CDR3 has 15 residues. From germline, CDR1 is ENHRY and CDR2 SYGVKD. V was pared by 3 bases and J by 2 bases, with 7 bases of the junction left unmatched. The CDR3 loop reads CAISDPRTGPYEQYF. The CDR3 DNA follows: TGTGCCATCAGTGACCCGCGGACAGGCCCCTACGAGCAGTACTTC.

The chain uses TRBV9 and TRBJ2-7; 9 bases agree with TRBD1. CDR1 and CDR2 from the germline V gene are SGDLS and YYNGEE. The CDR3 totals 17 residues. The trim removed 4 bases at V and 1 base at J, leaving 12 bases unmatched. CDR3 sequence: CASSPGTGFYSSYEQYF. CDR3 nucleotide sequence: TGTGCCAGCAGCCCCGGGACAGGGTTTTATTCGTCCTACGAGCAGTACTTC.

V gene TRBV18 combines with J gene TRBJ1-1; TRBD1 aligns across 9 bases. The CDR3 has 14 residues. The trim removed 6 bases at V and 8 bases at J, leaving 10 bases unmatched. The V gene's germline CDR1 is KGHSH and CDR2 LQKENI. The CDR3 DNA reads as TGTGCCAGCTCGCTCCGGGACAGGGAGACCGAAGCTTTCTTT. It translates to CASSLRDRETEAFF.